The 5 T cell receptor beta chains below all came from one sample that was sequenced in a study of T cell changes during pregnancy in multiple sclerosis. TCRdb's copy holds only in-frame clones and misses some; the assay was immunoSEQ multiplex PCR. Of some 41,000 clones detected, about 91% appear once; the ten largest clones hold around 0.5%. Here the sequenced sample was CD4+ T cells from peripheral blood mononuclear cells, taken in the third trimester of pregnancy. These receptors all stem from a female donor in good health, enrolled as a control in a pregnancy study.

The chain is built from TRBV29-1 and TRBJ2-7; 7 bases line up with TRBD1. The CDR3 is made up of 14 amino acids. Per germline, CDR1 SQVTM and CDR2 ANQGSEA. Germline trimming cut 3 bases from V and 2 bases from J; bases unmatched to any gene: 7. The CDR3 nucleotides are TGCAGCGTTGACGGCGGCAGGGGGACCTACGAGCAGTACTTC. This translates into CSVDGGRGTYEQYF.

The J gene is TRBJ2-3, the V gene TRBV27, with 7 bases lining up with TRBD1. J gave up 0 bases and V 4 bases, and 7 bases lay outside the gene matches. The germline V gene has CDR1 MNHEY and CDR2 SMNVEV (reference sequence). The CDR3 has 16 amino acids. CDR3 amino acids: CASSSRQGRSTDTQYF. The CDR3 DNA reads as TGTGCCAGCAGTTCGAGACAGGGACGGAGCACAGATACGCAGTATTTT.

Details on this clone: A read error may produce the germline difference seen at one junction end. The chain joins TRBV2 to TRBJ1-4; 7 bases match TRBD1. Germline V gene sequence: CDR1 SNHLY, CDR2 FYNNEI. The CDR3 is 12 residues long. The chain's CDR3 is CASSGRGQLLRF. In DNA form, the CDR3 reads TGTGCCAGCAGTGGCAGGGGACAGCTGCTTCGTTTT.

V and J are TRBV7-8 and TRBJ2-7, with D possibly being TRBD2 (6 bases). There are 15 residues in the CDR3. The V gene's germline CDR1 is SGHVS and CDR2 FQNEAQ. The V and J ends lost 5 bases and 0 bases respectively, with 14 bases between them. The CDR3 coding sequence is TGTGCCAGCAGCCGACGGGAGACAAGCTCCTACGAGCAGTACTTC. It yields the protein CASSRRETSSYEQYF.

The rearrangement joins TRBV29-1 to TRBJ2-1, with 7 bases that match TRBD2. V gave up 7 bases and J gave up 9 bases; unmatched junction bases: 9. This CDR3 is 12 amino acids long. CDR1 is SQVTM, CDR2 ANQGSEA, per germline. The CDR3 coding sequence is TGCAGCGGGGGGAGGGGTAGGGGTGAGCAGTTCTTC. Its translation: CSGGRGRGEQFF.